Below are 8 T cell receptor beta chains sequenced from a single sample in a study of blood T cell repertoires in COVID-19. TCRdb's table, derived via immunoSEQ multiplex PCR, lists solely in-frame clones and lacks some. Here the sample spans about 250,000 clones, around 90% being singletons. The material sequenced was PBMCs or T cells enriched from blood (not recorded which). The source of these receptors is a woman aged 45-65 years who had recovered from COVID-19.

The chain couples TRBV28 to TRBJ1-5; D not certain. This CDR3 is 12 amino acids long. The germline CDR1 and CDR2 sequences are MDHEN and SYDVKM. Trimming left V 4 bases short and J 5 bases short, with 6 bases between. The CDR3 DNA is TGTGCCAGCAGTTGGAGTGATCAGCCCCAGCATTTT. This sequence encodes CASSWSDQPQHF.

J is TRBJ1-5 and V is TRBV5-8, with D maybe TRBD1 (6 bases). V lost 1 base and J lost 5, with 10 bases in between. This CDR3 has 14 amino acids. Germline V gene lookup returns CDR1 SGHTS and CDR2 YDEGEE. The CDR3 protein is CASSLQQGDQPQHF. The CDR3 nucleotides read TGTGCCAGCAGCTTGCAACAGGGCGATCAGCCCCAGCATTTT.

This sequence joins TRBV6-2 or TRBV6-3 and TRBJ2-7, with D tentatively TRBD2 (6 bases). The CDR3 extends over 19 amino acids. Germline V gene lookup returns CDR1 MNHEY and CDR2 SVGEGT. Trimming pared 0 bases from V and 2 bases from J, leaving 23 bases between. CDR3 nucleotides: TGTGCCAGCAGTTACTCCACGAGTACGTCGGGAGATAGGACCTACGAGCAGTACTTC. Translation gives CASSYSTSTSGDRTYEQYF.

V gene TRBV28 combines with J gene TRBJ1-5; D might be TRBD1 (6 bases). This CDR3 comprises 14 residues. Per the germline V gene, CDR1 is MDHEN and CDR2 is SYDVKM. Trimming removed 2 bases from V and 7 bases from J, with 12 bases in between. CDR3 DNA: TGTGCCAGCAGTTTAGAGGGGGTGTACCAGCCCCAGCATTTT. This gives the protein CASSLEGVYQPQHF.

This clone was detected once. The chain employs TRBV24-1 and TRBJ2-3, with 10 positions matching TRBD2. The CDR3 runs to 17 residues. Trimming removed 0 bases from V and 0 bases from J; junction bases left unmatched: 2. Germline CDR1 KGHDR, CDR2 SFDVKD. The CDR3 nucleotides are TGTGCCACCAGTGATTTGCCTAGCGGGGGAAGCACAGATACGCAGTATTTT. This sequence encodes CATSDLPSGGSTDTQYF.

This chain links TRBV3-1 (or the pseudogene TRBV3-2) with TRBJ1-4; 11 nucleotides agree with TRBD1. Germline CDR1 and CDR2: LGHDT and YNNKEL (reference sequence). CDR3 length: 15 residues. J lost 8 bases, V lost 0 bases, and 2 bases had no gene match. The CDR3 is CASSQEDRGREKLFF. CDR3 in DNA: TGTGCCAGCAGCCAAGAGGACAGGGGGCGAGAAAAACTGTTTTTT.

The rearrangement uses TRBV7-9 and TRBJ2-7; 7 bases are a match to TRBD2. The V gene's germline CDR1 is SEHNR and CDR2 FQNEAQ (reference sequence). J lost 3 bases, V lost 4 bases, and 12 bases had no gene match. The CDR3 loop spans 16 amino acids. The CDR3 region is CASSWERGAGLYEQYF. CDR3 sequence (DNA): TGTGCCAGCAGCTGGGAACGGGGAGCGGGGCTCTACGAGCAGTACTTC. Full variable domain (outside the CDR3, taken from reference TRBV7-9 and TRBJ2-7): DTGVSQNPRHKITKRGQNVTFRCDPISEHNRLYWYRQTLGQGPEFLTYFQNEAQLEKSRLLSDRFSAERPKGSFSTLEIQRTEQGDSAMYLCASSWERGAGLYEQYFGPGTRLTVT.

This clone was seen once. The rearrangement joins TRBV24-1 to TRBJ1-5; D gene ambiguous. This CDR3 has 15 amino acids. Germline-derived CDR1 and CDR2 are KGHDR and SFDVKD. V was cut by 3 bases and J by 3 bases, with 11 bases left in between. The CDR3 DNA sequence: TGTGCCACCAGTGATACCCGAGCACTCAATCAGCCCCAGCATTTT. Translation: CATSDTRALNQPQHF.